This TCR beta chain appears in the sequencing data of a study of vaccination and CD4 T cells after COVID-19. Overall study: The study enrolled six male and four female convalescents, two of whom were Hispanic. The BNT162b2 or mRNA-1273 vaccine was given to participants in two doses. No peptide, an HIV-1 Nef pool, or a CEFX pool was what each control culture received. Study-wide points: Among those convalescent, a median about 85% of reactive clones emerged solely post-vaccination.

At the Johns Hopkins FTIC core, DNA taken from cultured CD4+ T cells was sequenced by way of the Oncomine TCR Beta short-read assay. The genomic DNA was obtained from cultured CD4+ T cells by extraction with the QIAamp micro DNA kit. MiXCR, run by TCRdb on the PCR reads, gives a single entry per CDR3 protein. The data contain around 11,000 distinct CDR3 sequences, 30% to 50% of them singletons. Germline V gene lookup returns CDR1 LNHDA and CDR2 SQIVND (reference sequence). V was pared by 5 bases and J by 0 bases, with 12 bases between. The CDR3 sequence is 15 residues long. In the case of this clonotype: No antigen is known for it.

Treatment denoted: approximately 9-day PBMC culture with coronavirus spike peptide pools or control peptides (ViraFEST assay). Gathering of the CD4+ T cells, from the unexposed donor, took place before the COVID-19 pandemic (2011-2018). The rearrangement links TRBV19 to TRBJ2-3; D not resolved. Source material: CD4+ T cells from blood, cultured in vitro. The receptor was derived from a human donor in good health. CDR3 coding DNA: TGTGCCAGTAGTGTGGTGGGTGGAAGCACAGATACGCAGTATTTT. This translates into CASSVVGGSTDTQYF.